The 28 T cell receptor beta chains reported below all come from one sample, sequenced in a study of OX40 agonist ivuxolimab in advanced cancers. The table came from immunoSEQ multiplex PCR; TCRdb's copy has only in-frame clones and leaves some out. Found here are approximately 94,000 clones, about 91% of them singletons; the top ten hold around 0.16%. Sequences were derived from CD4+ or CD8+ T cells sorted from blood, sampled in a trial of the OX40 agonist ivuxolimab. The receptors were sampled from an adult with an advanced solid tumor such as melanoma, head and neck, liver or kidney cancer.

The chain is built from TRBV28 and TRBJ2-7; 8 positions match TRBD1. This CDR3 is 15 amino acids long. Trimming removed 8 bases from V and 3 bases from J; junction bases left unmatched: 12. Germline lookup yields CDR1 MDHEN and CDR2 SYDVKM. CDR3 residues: CASGFRDRWFYEQYF. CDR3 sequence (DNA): TGTGCCAGCGGGTTTCGGGACAGGTGGTTCTACGAGCAGTACTTC.

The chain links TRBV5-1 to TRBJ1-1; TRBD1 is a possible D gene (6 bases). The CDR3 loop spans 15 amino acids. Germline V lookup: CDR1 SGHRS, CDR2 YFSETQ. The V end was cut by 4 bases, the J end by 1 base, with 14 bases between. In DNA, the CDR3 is TGCGCCAGCAGCCTGAGACAGGCGAAGAACACTGAAGCTTTCTTT. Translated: CASSLRQAKNTEAFF.

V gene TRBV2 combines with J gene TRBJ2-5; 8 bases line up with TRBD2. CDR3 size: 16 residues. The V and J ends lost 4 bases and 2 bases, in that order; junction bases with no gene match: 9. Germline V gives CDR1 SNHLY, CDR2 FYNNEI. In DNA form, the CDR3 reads TGTGCCAGCAGTGTAGGTAGCGGGGTACCTCAAGAGACCCAGTACTTC. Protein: CASSVGSGVPQETQYF.

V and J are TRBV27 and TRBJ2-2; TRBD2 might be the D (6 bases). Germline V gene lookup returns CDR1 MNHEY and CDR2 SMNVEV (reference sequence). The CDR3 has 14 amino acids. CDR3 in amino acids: CAVGRRGNTGELFF. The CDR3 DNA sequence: TGTGCGGTTGGGAGGCGGGGGAACACCGGGGAGCTGTTTTTT.

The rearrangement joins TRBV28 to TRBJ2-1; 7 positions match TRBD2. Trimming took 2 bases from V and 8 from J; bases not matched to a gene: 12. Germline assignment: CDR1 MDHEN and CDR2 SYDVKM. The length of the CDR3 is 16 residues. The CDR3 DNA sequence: TGTGCCAGCAGTTTAGGTGGTGGCGGGAGATTCCATGAGCAGTTCTTC. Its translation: CASSLGGGGRFHEQFF.

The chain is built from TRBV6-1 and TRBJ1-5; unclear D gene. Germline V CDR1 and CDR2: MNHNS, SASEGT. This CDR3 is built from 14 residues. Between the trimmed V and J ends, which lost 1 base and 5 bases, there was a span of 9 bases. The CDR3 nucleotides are TGTGCCAGCAGTGAAGGGTTCGGGGATCAGCCCCAGCATTTT. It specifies CASSEGFGDQPQHF.

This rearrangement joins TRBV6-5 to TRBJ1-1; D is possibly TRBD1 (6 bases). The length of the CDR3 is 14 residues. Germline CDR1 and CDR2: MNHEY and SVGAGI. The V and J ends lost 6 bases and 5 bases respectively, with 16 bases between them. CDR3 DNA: TGTGCCAGCAGAGAACGGCAGGGGCGTACTGAAGCTTTCTTT. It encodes CASRERQGRTEAFF.

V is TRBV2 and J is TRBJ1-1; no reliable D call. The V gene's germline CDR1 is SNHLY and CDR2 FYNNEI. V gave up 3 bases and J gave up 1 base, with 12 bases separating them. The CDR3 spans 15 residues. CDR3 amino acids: CASSDGFMRNTEAFF. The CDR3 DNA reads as TGTGCCAGCAGTGATGGGTTTATGCGGAACACTGAAGCTTTCTTT.

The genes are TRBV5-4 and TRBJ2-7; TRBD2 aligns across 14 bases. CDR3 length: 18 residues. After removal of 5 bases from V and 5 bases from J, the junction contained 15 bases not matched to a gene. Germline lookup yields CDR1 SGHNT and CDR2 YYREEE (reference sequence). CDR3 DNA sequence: TGTGCCAGCAGGTCGGGACTAGCGGGAGTCGGGTCTAGGGACGAGCAGTACTTC. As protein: CASRSGLAGVGSRDEQYF.

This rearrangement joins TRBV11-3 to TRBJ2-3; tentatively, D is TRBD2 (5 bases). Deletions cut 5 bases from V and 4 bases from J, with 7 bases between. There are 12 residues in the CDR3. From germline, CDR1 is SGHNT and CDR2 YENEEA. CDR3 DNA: TGTGCCAGCAGCGGGAGAGCAGATACGCAGTATTTT. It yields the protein CASSGRADTQYF.

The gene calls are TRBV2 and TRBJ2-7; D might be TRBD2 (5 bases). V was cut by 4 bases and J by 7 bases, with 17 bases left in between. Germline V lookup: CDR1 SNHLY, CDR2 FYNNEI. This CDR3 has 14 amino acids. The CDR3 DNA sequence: TGTGCCAGCAGTGTGAGGGCCATGGTGAGAGAGCAGTACTTC. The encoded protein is CASSVRAMVREQYF.

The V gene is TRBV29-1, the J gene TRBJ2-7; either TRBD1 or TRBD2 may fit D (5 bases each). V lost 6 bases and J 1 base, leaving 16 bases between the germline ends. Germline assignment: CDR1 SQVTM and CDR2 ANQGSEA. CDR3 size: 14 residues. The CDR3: CSVLDPGRSYEQYF. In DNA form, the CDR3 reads TGCAGCGTCCTCGACCCGGGACGGTCCTACGAGCAGTACTTC.

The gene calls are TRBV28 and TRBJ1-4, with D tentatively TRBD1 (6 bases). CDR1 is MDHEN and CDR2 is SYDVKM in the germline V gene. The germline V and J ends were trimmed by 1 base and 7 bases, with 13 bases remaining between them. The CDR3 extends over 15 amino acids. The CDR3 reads CASSLFGGAGEKLFF. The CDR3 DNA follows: TGTGCCAGCAGTTTATTCGGGGGGGCTGGTGAAAAACTGTTTTTT.

CDR3 loop: CASSLGLAQETQYF. The CDR3 DNA reads TGTGCCAGCAGTTTGGGACTAGCGCAAGAGACCCAGTACTTC. This rearrangement joins TRBV6-1 to TRBJ2-5, with 10 positions matching TRBD2. The CDR3 is made up of 14 amino acids. The V gene end was trimmed by 5 bases and the J gene end by 2 bases; junction bases not matched to a gene: 2. The V gene's germline CDR1 is MNHNS and CDR2 SASEGT.

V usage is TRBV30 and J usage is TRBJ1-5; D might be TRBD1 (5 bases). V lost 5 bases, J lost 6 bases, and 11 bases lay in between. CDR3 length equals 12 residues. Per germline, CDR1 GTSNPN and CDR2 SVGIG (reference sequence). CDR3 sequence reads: CAWDSRSQPQHF. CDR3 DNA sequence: TGTGCCTGGGACAGCAGGAGTCAGCCCCAGCATTTT.

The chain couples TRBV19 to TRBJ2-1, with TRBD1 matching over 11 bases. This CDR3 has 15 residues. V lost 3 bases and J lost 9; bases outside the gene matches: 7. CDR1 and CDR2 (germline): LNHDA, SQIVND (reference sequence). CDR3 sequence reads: CASSMRTGGRGEQFF. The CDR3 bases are TGTGCCAGTAGTATGAGGACAGGGGGCAGGGGTGAGCAGTTCTTC.

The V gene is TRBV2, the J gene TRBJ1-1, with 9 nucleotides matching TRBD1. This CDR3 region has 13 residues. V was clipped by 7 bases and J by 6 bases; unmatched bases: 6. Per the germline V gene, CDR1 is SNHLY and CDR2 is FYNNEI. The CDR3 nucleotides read TGTGCCAGCACGGGGACAGGGAAGGCTGAAGCTTTCTTT. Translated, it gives CASTGTGKAEAFF.

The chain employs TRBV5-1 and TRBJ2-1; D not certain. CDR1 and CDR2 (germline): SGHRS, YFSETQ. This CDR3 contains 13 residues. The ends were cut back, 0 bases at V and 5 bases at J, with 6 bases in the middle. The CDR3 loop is CASSLAANNEQFF. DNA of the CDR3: TGCGCCAGCAGCTTGGCAGCTAACAATGAGCAGTTCTTC.

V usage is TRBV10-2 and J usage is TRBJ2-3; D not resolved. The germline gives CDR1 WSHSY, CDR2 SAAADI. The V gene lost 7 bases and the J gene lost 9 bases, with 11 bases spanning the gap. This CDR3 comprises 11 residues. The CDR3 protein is CASIYLGTQYF. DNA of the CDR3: TGCGCCAGCATATATCTCGGGACGCAGTATTTT.

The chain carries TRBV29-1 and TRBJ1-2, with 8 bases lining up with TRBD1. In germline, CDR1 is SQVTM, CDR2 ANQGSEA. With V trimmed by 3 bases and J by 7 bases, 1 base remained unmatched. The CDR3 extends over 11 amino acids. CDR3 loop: CSVDRGLGYTF. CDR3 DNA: TGCAGCGTTGACAGGGGGCTTGGCTACACCTTC.

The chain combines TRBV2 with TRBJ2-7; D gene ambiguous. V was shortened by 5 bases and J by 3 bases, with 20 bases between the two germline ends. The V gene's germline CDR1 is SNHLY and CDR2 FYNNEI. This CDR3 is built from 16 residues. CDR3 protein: CASSPTLLLLSYEQYF. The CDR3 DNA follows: TGTGCCAGCAGTCCCACCCTTCTGTTATTGAGCTACGAGCAGTACTTC. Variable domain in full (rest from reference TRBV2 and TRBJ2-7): EPEVTQTPSHQVTQMGQEVILRCVPISNHLYFYWYRQILGQKVEFLVSFYNNEISEKSEIFDDQFSVERPDGSNFTLKIRSTKLEDSAMYFCASSPTLLLLSYEQYFGPGTRLTVT.

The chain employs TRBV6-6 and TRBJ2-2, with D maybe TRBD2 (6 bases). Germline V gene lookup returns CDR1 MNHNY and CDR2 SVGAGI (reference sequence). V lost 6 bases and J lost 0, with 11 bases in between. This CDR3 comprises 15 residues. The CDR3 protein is CASRSTRANTGELFF. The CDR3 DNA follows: TGTGCCAGCAGATCGACTAGGGCGAACACCGGGGAGCTGTTTTTT.

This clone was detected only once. The chain's CDR3 is CASNRFVRPKSRDTQYF. The CDR3 DNA sequence: TGTGCCAGCAACAGGTTTGTCAGGCCAAAATCTAGGGATACGCAGTATTTT. The rearrangement links TRBV7-9 to TRBJ2-3, with a tentative D call TRBD1 (5 bases). The V gene lost 7 bases and the J gene lost 6 bases, with 26 bases spanning the gap. Germline lookup yields CDR1 SEHNR and CDR2 FQNEAQ (reference sequence). This CDR3 contains 17 residues.

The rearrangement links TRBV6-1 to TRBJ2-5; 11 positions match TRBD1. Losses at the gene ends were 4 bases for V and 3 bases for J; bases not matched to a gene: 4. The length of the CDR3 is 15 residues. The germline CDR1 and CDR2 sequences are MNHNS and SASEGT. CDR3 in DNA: TGTGCCAGCAGTGGGGACAGGGGGAGAGAAGAGACCCAGTACTTC. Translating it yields CASSGDRGREETQYF.

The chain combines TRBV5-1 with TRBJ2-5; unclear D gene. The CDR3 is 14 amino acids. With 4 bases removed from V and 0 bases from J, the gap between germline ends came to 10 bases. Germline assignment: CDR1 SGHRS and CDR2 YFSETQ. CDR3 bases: TGCGCCAGCAGCATGACTTCGTACCAAGAGACCCAGTACTTC. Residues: CASSMTSYQETQYF.

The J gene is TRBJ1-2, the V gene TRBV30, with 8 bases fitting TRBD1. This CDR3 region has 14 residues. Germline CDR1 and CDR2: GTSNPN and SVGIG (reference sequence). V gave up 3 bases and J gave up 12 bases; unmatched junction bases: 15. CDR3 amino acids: CAWRVPGQGGVDTF. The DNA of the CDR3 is TGTGCCTGGAGAGTGCCCGGACAGGGAGGCGTAGACACCTTC.

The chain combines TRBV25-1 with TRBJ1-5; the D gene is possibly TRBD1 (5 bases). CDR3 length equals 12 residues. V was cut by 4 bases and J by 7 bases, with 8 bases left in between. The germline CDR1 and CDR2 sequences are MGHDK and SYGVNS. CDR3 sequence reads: CASSVGAQPQHF. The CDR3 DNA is TGTGCCAGCAGTGTCGGGGCCCAGCCCCAGCATTTT.

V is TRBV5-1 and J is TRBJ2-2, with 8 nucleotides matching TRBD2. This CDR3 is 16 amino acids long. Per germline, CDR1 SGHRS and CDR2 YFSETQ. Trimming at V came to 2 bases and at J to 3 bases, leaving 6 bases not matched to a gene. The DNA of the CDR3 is TGCGCCAGCAGCTTCCGGCGGGAGGTCCACACCGGGGAGCTGTTTTTT. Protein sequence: CASSFRREVHTGELFF.